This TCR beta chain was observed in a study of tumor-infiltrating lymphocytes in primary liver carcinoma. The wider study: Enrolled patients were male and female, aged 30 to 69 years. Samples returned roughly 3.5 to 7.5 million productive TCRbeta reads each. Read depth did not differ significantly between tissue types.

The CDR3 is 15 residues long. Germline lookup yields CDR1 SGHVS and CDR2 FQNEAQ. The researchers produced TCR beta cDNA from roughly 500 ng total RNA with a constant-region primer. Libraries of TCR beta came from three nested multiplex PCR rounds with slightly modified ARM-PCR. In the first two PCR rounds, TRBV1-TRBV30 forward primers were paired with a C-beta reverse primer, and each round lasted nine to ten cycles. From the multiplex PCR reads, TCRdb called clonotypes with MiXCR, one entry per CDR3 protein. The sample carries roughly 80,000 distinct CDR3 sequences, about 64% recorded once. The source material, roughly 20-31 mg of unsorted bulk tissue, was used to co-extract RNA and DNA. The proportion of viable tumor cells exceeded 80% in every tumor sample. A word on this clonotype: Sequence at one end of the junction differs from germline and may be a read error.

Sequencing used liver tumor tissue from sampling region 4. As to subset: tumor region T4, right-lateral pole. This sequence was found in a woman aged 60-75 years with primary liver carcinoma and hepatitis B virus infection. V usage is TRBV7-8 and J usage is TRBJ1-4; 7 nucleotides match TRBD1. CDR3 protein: CAGSPNRGPSEKLFF. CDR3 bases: TGTGCCGGCAGCCCAAACAGGGGTCCAAGCGAAAAACTGTTTTTT.